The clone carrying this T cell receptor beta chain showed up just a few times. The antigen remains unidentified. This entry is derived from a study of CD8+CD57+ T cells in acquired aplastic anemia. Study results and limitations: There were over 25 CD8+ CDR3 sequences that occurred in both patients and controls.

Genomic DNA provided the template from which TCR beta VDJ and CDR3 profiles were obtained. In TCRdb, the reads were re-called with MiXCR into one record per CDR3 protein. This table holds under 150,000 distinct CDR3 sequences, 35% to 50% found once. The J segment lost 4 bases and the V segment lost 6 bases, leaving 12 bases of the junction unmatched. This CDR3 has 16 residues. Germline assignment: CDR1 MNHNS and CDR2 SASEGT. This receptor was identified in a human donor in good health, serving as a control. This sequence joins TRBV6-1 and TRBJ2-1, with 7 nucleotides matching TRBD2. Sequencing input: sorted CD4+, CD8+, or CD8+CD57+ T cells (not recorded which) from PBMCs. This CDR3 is CASRRRQASGYNEQFF. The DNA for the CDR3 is TGTGCCAGCAGGCGGCGCCAGGCTAGCGGTTACAATGAGCAGTTCTTC.